A selection of T cell receptor beta chains follows, all from one sample in a study of T cell changes during pregnancy in multiple sclerosis. Clones were sequenced by immunoSEQ multiplex PCR, and TCRdb holds only the in-frame ones, with some missing. The data contain about 18,000 clones, approximately 84% of them seen just once; the ten biggest clones take up over 15%. This sample comprised CD8+ T cells from peripheral blood mononuclear cells, obtained in the third trimester of pregnancy. The receptors were sampled from a female donor in good health, enrolled as a control in a pregnancy study. The CDR3 runs from the conserved cysteine through the conserved F or W. The D gene is left open where the match is weak. Size is stated for part of the rows, as once, few or many counts, or as a class when the clone is expanded.

size: few
J: TRBJ2-3
D: .
V: TRBV21-1
DNA: TGTGCCAGCAGCAGTACAGCCAGCACAGATACGCAGTATTTT
CDR3: CASSSTASTDTQYF

size: once
J: TRBJ1-1
D: .
V: TRBV30
DNA: TGTGCCTGGAGTGTTCCAGGGAACACTGAAGCTTTCTTT
CDR3: CAWSVPGNTEAFF

size: many
J: TRBJ2-1
D: TRBD2
V: TRBV5-6
DNA: TGTGCCAGCAGCTTGTCAGCGGGGAATGAGCAGTTCTTC
CDR3: CASSLSAGNEQFF

size: .
J: TRBJ1-1
D: TRBD1
V: TRBV18
DNA: TGTGCCAGCTCACCATATCAGGGGGCCGGGGACACTGAAGCTTTCTTT
CDR3: CASSPYQGAGDTEAFF

size: .
J: TRBJ2-2
D: TRBD1
V: TRBV13
DNA: TGTGCCAGCAGCCTCAGACAGGGGAACACCGGGGAGCTGTTTTTT
CDR3: CASSLRQGNTGELFF

size: .
J: TRBJ2-2
D: TRBD1
V: TRBV13
DNA: TGTGCCAGCAGCGTAGGACAGGTGATGGAGCTGTTTTTT
CDR3: CASSVGQVMELFF

size: .
J: TRBJ1-1
D: .
V: TRBV19
DNA: TGTGCCAGTAGTACCTGGGCCCGGACTGAAGCTTTCTTT
CDR3: CASSTWARTEAFF

size: many
J: TRBJ2-2
D: TRBD1
V: TRBV7-8
DNA: TGTGCCAGCAGCTTCGGGACAGGGCGAACCGGGGAGCTGTTTTTT
CDR3: CASSFGTGRTGELFF

size: .
J: TRBJ1-1
D: TRBD1
V: TRBV6-1
DNA: TGTGCCAGCAGTGATACAGGGGTCACTGAAGCTTTCTTT
CDR3: CASSDTGVTEAFF

size: .
J: TRBJ2-5
D: TRBD1
V: TRBV6-5
DNA: TGTGCCAGCAGTTACCCAGGGGGACGGGCGGAGACCCAGTACTTC
CDR3: CASSYPGGRAETQYF

size: .
J: TRBJ2-7
D: .
V: TRBV7-9
DNA: TGTGCCAGCACCGAGGGGGGGTACGAGCAGTACTTC
CDR3: CASTEGGYEQYF

size: .
J: TRBJ1-2
D: .
V: TRBV25-1
DNA: TGTGCCAGCCAGGGGATGTATGGCTACACCTTC
CDR3: CASQGMYGYTF

size: .
J: TRBJ1-6
D: TRBD1
V: TRBV6-6
DNA: TGTGCCAGCAGGGGCCACGGACAGGGAGATTCACCCCTCCACTTT
CDR3: CASRGHGQGDSPLHF

size: .
J: TRBJ2-7
D: .
V: TRBV27
DNA: TGTGCCAGCAGTTCATACCGGCCGGGACACCCGTACGAGCAGTACTTC
CDR3: CASSSYRPGHPYEQYF

size: .
J: TRBJ2-7
D: .
V: TRBV13
DNA: TGTGCCAGCAGCCATGCCGGACAGCAATCCTACGAGCAGTACTTC
CDR3: CASSHAGQQSYEQYF

size: .
J: TRBJ1-1
D: TRBD1
V: TRBV2
DNA: TGTGCCAGCAGTGAAGAAGGGACAGGCAGGGGCACTGAAGCTTTCTTT
CDR3: CASSEEGTGRGTEAFF

size: once
J: TRBJ1-2
D: .
V: TRBV29-1
DNA: TGCAGCGTTGATTCCTCTAACTATGGCTACACCTTC
CDR3: CSVDSSNYGYTF

size: .
J: TRBJ1-2
D: TRBD1
V: TRBV19
DNA: TGTGCCAGTACCTTCGGACAGGGGTTTCGGTGGGGCTACACCTTC
CDR3: CASTFGQGFRWGYTF

size: .
J: TRBJ1-4
D: .
V: TRBV7-9
DNA: TGTGCCAGCAGCTTAGCAGACAGCCCAACTAATGAAAAACTGTTTTTT
CDR3: CASSLADSPTNEKLFF

size: .
J: TRBJ1-2
D: TRBD1
V: TRBV27
DNA: TGTGCCAGCAGTTTGCTGGTCAGTCGGGACAGGGGAATCTATGGCTACACCTTC
CDR3: CASSLLVSRDRGIYGYTF

size: .
J: TRBJ2-1
D: .
V: TRBV7-9
DNA: TGTGCCAGCAGCCCCCCAGGAAGCGGCAATGAGCAGTTCTTC
CDR3: CASSPPGSGNEQFF

size: .
J: TRBJ1-5
D: .
V: TRBV6-4
DNA: TGTGCCAGCAGTGACTCGGGGGAGGGTCAGCCCCAGCATTTT
CDR3: CASSDSGEGQPQHF

size: .
J: TRBJ1-2
D: TRBD1
V: TRBV28
DNA: TGTGCCAGCAGTTCCCCCCAAAACAGGGGGCTCCTCTATGGCTACACCTTC
CDR3: CASSSPQNRGLLYGYTF

size: .
J: TRBJ2-1
D: TRBD2
V: TRBV6-1
DNA: TGTGCCAGCAGTGAATCTACGGGGGGGCCCTTTGATGAGCAGTTCTTC
CDR3: CASSESTGGPFDEQFF

size: .
J: TRBJ1-1
D: .
V: TRBV7-9
DNA: TGTGCCAGCAGCTTACCCCAGACTGAAGCTTTCTTT
CDR3: CASSLPQTEAFF

size: .
J: TRBJ2-4
D: .
V: TRBV27
DNA: TGTGCCAGCAGTCTGAGGACACCATGGGACATTCAGTACTTC
CDR3: CASSLRTPWDIQYF

size: .
J: TRBJ2-1
D: .
V: TRBV2
DNA: TGTGCCAGCAGTCCGCGCGTCTACAATGAGCAGTTCTTC
CDR3: CASSPRVYNEQFF